A selection of T cell receptor beta chains follows, all from one sample in a study of tumor-infiltrating lymphocytes in oesophageal squamous cell carcinoma. In TCRdb, the PCR reads were re-called with MiXCR into one record per CDR3 protein. The sample contains more than 15,000 distinct CDR3 sequences, approximately 47% of which appear only once. The sample was normal esophageal tissue next to the tumor. These receptors all come from a female donor with esophageal squamous cell carcinoma. Each CDR3 is given with its conserved first and last residue.

cdr3_aa j_call v_call
CASSRLLAITGELYF TRBJ2-3 TRBV7-8
CASSPDQRGNTGELFF TRBJ2-2 TRBV5-4
CASSLAGQFQGIGETQYF TRBJ2-5 TRBV5-1
CASSFLWVVGTEAFF TRBJ1-1 TRBV7-3
CASSLETGATAFF TRBJ1-1 TRBV11-2
CASTPRSGGAGEQFF TRBJ2-1 TRBV2
CASSLGTGSFYEQYF - TRBV7-3
CASSPAADYEQYF TRBJ2-7 TRBV18
CASRSPPGLAGNPENTGELFF TRBJ2-2 TRBV7-9
CASSSKTGYENEQFF TRBJ2-1 TRBV7-2
CASSLSFSSGNEQFF - TRBV7-3
CASRIGTAQETQYF TRBJ2-5 TRBV5-1
CASSLEREGETQYF TRBJ2-5 TRBV5-1
CAWSPYQGGQFF TRBJ2-1 TRBV30
CASSPRREETQYF - TRBV18
CASSLGLGGAGANVLTF TRBJ2-6 TRBV7-9
CASSLGGSYQETQYF TRBJ2-5 TRBV11-2
CASSLKLPGLGGGEQYF TRBJ2-5 TRBV7-2
CASSLEGRETQYF - TRBV7-2
CASSLVTGGRGEQFF TRBJ2-1 TRBV7-2
CASNRQGNTDTQYF TRBJ2-3 TRBV27
CASSYGLAPLASYNEQFF TRBJ2-1 TRBV6-6
CASSEQTGGASGELFF TRBJ2-2 TRBV10-1
CVSSFYADTQYF TRBJ2-3 TRBV7-3
CASSQAPLAGGRETQYF TRBJ2-5 TRBV4-3
CASRPGSSSQKHSVLRF TRBJ2-6 TRBV7-6
CASSSTGTGSYEQFF TRBJ2-1 TRBV28
CASSLGWTGRETQYF TRBJ2-5 TRBV7-6
CASSQRTGVSSAEAFF TRBJ1-1 TRBV14
CASSYSAQITDTQYF TRBJ2-3 TRBV6-6
CAISESSRGYTF TRBJ1-2 TRBV10-3
CASGYNGELFF TRBJ2-2 TRBV5-4
CASSEARGGGGNTIYF TRBJ1-3 TRBV6-1
CASSFGRSTDTQYF TRBJ2-3 TRBV7-3
CASSLRSGAGNTIYF TRBJ1-3 TRBV7-9
CASSLHQGPSQPQHF TRBJ1-5 TRBV7-8
CASSLDGTVYGYTF TRBJ1-2 TRBV7-9
CASSTAGFRASSYNEQFF TRBJ2-1 TRBV28
CASRPRDKNTEAFF - TRBV6-9
CASSFYAGKNEQYF TRBJ2-7 TRBV12-3/TRBV12-4
CASSGIAGGADTQYF TRBJ2-3 TRBV3-1
CASSRGLRNEQFF TRBJ2-1 TRBV10-1
CASSSRTSGQGKGTQYF TRBJ2-5 TRBV7-1
CATSDETYEQYF TRBJ2-7 TRBV24-1
CASSLWDGEAFF TRBJ1-1 TRBV7-6
CASSLGPPAAGELFF TRBJ2-2 TRBV5-4
CASSLTRGASQYF TRBJ2-7 TRBV7-8
CASSLLPSGNTIYF TRBJ1-3 TRBV11-1
CASSARQGAYEQYF TRBJ2-7 TRBV7-6
CASSGDRGMNTEAFF TRBJ1-1 TRBV6-1
CASSSDQGGTGELFF TRBJ2-2 TRBV12-3/TRBV12-4
CASSYLADSTYEQYF - TRBV6-6
CASSTLAGAIDEQFF TRBJ2-5 TRBV5-1
CASSGLAGGPYEQYF TRBJ2-7 TRBV2
CASSDTTGGNSPLHF TRBJ1-6 TRBV7-2
CASSLVGQGKETQYF - TRBV7-3
CASSFAGGHTDTQYF TRBJ2-3 TRBV28
CASSLTIQETQYF TRBJ2-5 TRBV7-3